This entry lists 27 T cell receptor beta chains sequenced from one sample in a study of T cells in Graves' hyperthyroidism and ophthalmopathy. RNA transcripts were the template for amplifying TCR beta CDR3 regions. Primed by the HTBI set, a first-round RT-PCR was run on the TCR CDR3. TCRdb re-called the multiplex PCR reads with MiXCR, one entry per CDR3 protein. Here the sample spans just under 750,000 distinct CDR3 sequences, 30% to 40% being singletons. The sample comprised blood. The receptors were sampled from a woman in her forties with Graves' hyperthyroidism.

The table lists this clonotype with many counts. This rearrangement joins TRBV2 to TRBJ1-5; 8 positions agree with TRBD1. Per germline, CDR1 SNHLY and CDR2 FYNNEI. The CDR3 extends over 14 amino acids. V gave up 3 bases and J gave up 6 bases; unmatched junction bases: 4. The CDR3 DNA sequence: TGTGCCAGCAGTGACAGGGGGCCAGGTCAGCCCCAGCATTTT. Protein sequence: CASSDRGPGQPQHF. The whole variable domain, filled in from reference TRBV2 and TRBJ1-5, reads EPEVTQTPSHQVTQMGQEVILRCVPISNHLYFYWYRQILGQKVEFLVSFYNNEISEKSEIFDDQFSVERPDGSNFTLKIRSTKLEDSAMYFCASSDRGPGQPQHFGDGTRLSIL.

On this clonotype itself: Given a much more abundant clone one base away, this may be a read error. The genes are TRBV10-3 and TRBJ1-4; weak D call: TRBD1 (5 bases). The ends were cut back, 4 bases at V and 1 base at J, with 7 bases in the middle. This CDR3 region has 14 residues. Germline loops: CDR1 ENHRY, CDR2 SYGVKD. The CDR3 DNA is TGTGCCATCAGTGGGGACGTAACTAATGAAAAACTGTTTTTT. Translated, it gives CAISGDVTNEKLFF.

V gene TRBV7-2 combines with J gene TRBJ1-2, with 10 bases identical to TRBD1. Trimming removed 0 bases from V and 6 bases from J; junction bases left unmatched: 7. CDR1 SGHTA and CDR2 FQGNSA come from the germline V gene. The CDR3 is made up of 16 amino acids. CDR3 nucleotides: TGTGCCAGCAGCTTAGCTAGGACAGGGGGTAGGGATGGCTACACCTTC. Translated, it gives CASSLARTGGRDGYTF. The whole variable domain, filled in from reference TRBV7-2 and TRBJ1-2, reads GAGVSQSPSNKVTEKGKDVELRCDPISGHTALYWYRQSLGQGLEFLIYFQGNSAPDKSGLPSDRFSAERTGGSVSTLTIQRTQQEDSAVYLCASSLARTGGRDGYTFGSGTRLTVV.

The chain is built from TRBV7-2 and TRBJ2-2, with 10 bases identical to TRBD1. Per germline, CDR1 SGHTA and CDR2 FQGNSA. The V segment lost 5 bases and the J segment 3 bases; nucleotides outside the gene matches: 6. This CDR3 comprises 16 residues. CDR3 nucleotide sequence: TGTGCCAGCAGCAGAACCGGGACAGGGGACACCGGGGAGCTGTTTTTT. It specifies CASSRTGTGDTGELFF.

The chain joins TRBV5-1 to TRBJ1-2, with a weak D call TRBD1 (6 bases). V gave up 7 bases and J gave up 3 bases, with 19 bases separating them. The CDR3 spans 15 residues. Germline assignment: CDR1 SGHRS and CDR2 YFSETQ. The CDR3 nucleotides read TGCGCCAGCCAGGACGGGGGGCGATTGGACTATGGCTACACCTTC. Encoded protein: CASQDGGRLDYGYTF.

The chain uses TRBV5-1 and TRBJ2-7; 8 positions agree with TRBD2. The CDR3 spans 15 residues. Germline-derived CDR1 and CDR2 are SGHRS and YFSETQ. J lost 2 bases, V lost 5 bases, and 9 bases had no gene match. The CDR3 region has the DNA TGCGCCAGCAGACCGAGCGGGAGCGAGACCTACGAGCAGTACTTC. It translates to CASRPSGSETYEQYF. Full variable domain (missing parts from reference TRBV5-1 and TRBJ2-7): KAGVTQTPRYLIKTRGQQVTLSCSPISGHRSVSWYQQTPGQGLQFLFEYFSETQRNKGNFPGRFSGRQFSNSRSEMNVSTLELGDSALYLCASRPSGSETYEQYFGPGTRLTVT.

A note on this clonotype: Just one base apart from a much larger clone, this may be a read error. The CDR3 region has the DNA TGCGCCGGCAGCTTGCAGTGGACAGGGCTTGCCGAGCAGTACTTC. It is translated as CAGSLQWTGLAEQYF. The V gene is TRBV5-1, the J gene TRBJ2-7; TRBD1 matches at 8 bases. The CDR3 is 15 residues long. The germline CDR1 and CDR2 sequences are SGHRS and YFSETQ.

This clonotype was observed at least ten times. The gene calls are TRBV7-2 and TRBJ2-7; 7 bases agree with TRBD1. Trimming removed 5 bases from V and 7 bases from J; junction bases left unmatched: 5. Germline V gene lookup returns CDR1 SGHTA and CDR2 FQGNSA. This CDR3 has 12 amino acids. CDR3 in DNA: TGTGCCAGCAGCACCACAGGGGTTGAGCAGTACTTC. It specifies CASSTTGVEQYF.

About this clonotype: A much larger clonotype is one base distant, so this may be a read error. The chain recombines TRBV20-1 with TRBJ1-2; D unclear. The V and J ends lost 6 bases and 6 bases respectively, with 14 bases between them. This CDR3 has 12 amino acids. Germline loops: CDR1 DFQATT, CDR2 SNEGSKA (reference sequence). The CDR3: CSARGRKDGYTF. The CDR3 coding sequence is TGCAGTGCGCGCGGTAGGAAGGATGGCTACACCTTC.

The J gene is TRBJ2-7, the V gene TRBV14, with a tentative D call TRBD1 (6 bases). Germline assignment: CDR1 SGHDN and CDR2 FVKESK. Trimming took off 1 base at V and 5 bases at J, with 18 bases between the two ends. This CDR3 is built from 16 residues. The CDR3 DNA is TGTGCCAGCAGCCAAGCCGGGACATGGTGGTACCACGAGCAGTACTTC. As protein: CASSQAGTWWYHEQYF.

The chain combines TRBV7-2 with TRBJ1-6; D possibly corresponds to TRBD1 (5 bases). Trimming shortened V by 3 bases and J by 10 bases, and 16 bases separated the two germline ends. Per germline, CDR1 SGHTA and CDR2 FQGNSA. CDR3 size: 15 residues. The CDR3 nucleotides read TGTGCCAGCAGCTTGACGGGCGGGGGGGACTCACCCCTCCACTTT. This encodes CASSLTGGGDSPLHF.

This clonotype has just a few counts. The chain employs TRBV5-4 and TRBJ2-5; D is unclear. Germline lookup yields CDR1 SGHNT and CDR2 YYREEE (reference sequence). Trimming took off 5 bases at V and 1 base at J, with 12 bases between the two ends. This CDR3 has 14 residues. Here the CDR3 DNA reads TGTGCCAGCAGTAATAAGGGCAGCCAAGAGACCCAGTACTTC. Translating it yields CASSNKGSQETQYF.

This clonotype was recorded many times. The V call is TRBV12-3 or TRBV12-4, the J call TRBJ1-2; D remains ambiguous. The length of the CDR3 is 14 residues. Trimming took 6 bases from V and 8 from J, leaving 19 bases between them. In DNA form, the CDR3 reads TGTGCCAGCAGCCCATCGATTGAGGGTCGAGGCTACACCTTC. The encoded protein is CASSPSIEGRGYTF.

About this clonotype: This may be a read error, as it is one base from a much larger clone. CDR3 nucleotides: TGTGCCAGCAGTGAGGCAAACAGGCCTGAAGCTTTCTTT. Its translation: CASSEANRPEAFF. This sequence joins TRBV6-5 and TRBJ1-1; the D gene is possibly TRBD1 (5 bases). V was trimmed by 5 bases and J by 6 bases, leaving 13 bases between them. Germline CDR1 MNHEY, CDR2 SVGAGI. The CDR3 totals 13 residues.

This clonotype was recorded a few times. This chain links TRBV7-9 with TRBJ2-7; D possibly uses TRBD1 or TRBD2 (5 bases each). Germline V gene lookup returns CDR1 SEHNR and CDR2 FQNEAQ (reference sequence). The CDR3 length is 15 residues. V was trimmed by 5 bases and J by 0 bases, leaving 14 bases between them. The CDR3 nucleotides are TGTGCCAGCAGCCCTTTAAGAGGGGCCTCCTACGAGCAGTACTTC. Its protein product is CASSPLRGASYEQYF.

This clonotype has a handful of counts. The chain has TRBV11-2 and TRBJ1-6; D gene uncertain. V lost 2 bases and J lost 9, with 14 bases in between. The CDR3 sequence is 15 residues long. Germline values: CDR1 SGHAT, CDR2 FQNNGV. This CDR3 reads CASSLSIRRGSPLHF. The DNA for the CDR3 is TGTGCCAGCAGCTTATCGATCAGGCGGGGTTCACCCCTCCACTTT.

The V gene is TRBV7-6, the J gene TRBJ1-1; possible D gene TRBD1, 5 bases. The CDR3 is made up of 18 amino acids. CDR1 is SGHVS and CDR2 is FNYEAQ in the germline V gene. V shed 4 bases and J shed 0 bases, with 21 bases lying between them. In DNA form, the CDR3 reads TGTGCCAGCAGCTCCTTTGCCGGGGGATCGGATATGAACACTGAAGCTTTCTTT. Protein product: CASSSFAGGSDMNTEAFF.

The sample holds many counts of this clonotype. The chain joins TRBV7-2 to TRBJ2-7, with D perhaps TRBD1 (6 bases). The CDR3 is made up of 14 amino acids. Germline assignment: CDR1 SGHTA and CDR2 FQGNSA. Trimming took off 7 bases at V and 3 bases at J, with 16 bases between the two ends. CDR3 DNA sequence: TGTGCCAGCACCCCAGGGGCGGAAGACTACGAGCAGTACTTC. Its translation is CASTPGAEDYEQYF.

Concerning this clonotype: A much bigger clone sits one base away, suggesting this may be a read error. V usage is TRBV7-8 and J usage is TRBJ1-1; 8 bases agree with TRBD1. Germline loops: CDR1 SGHVS, CDR2 FQNEAQ. The CDR3 totals 15 residues. In nucleotides, the CDR3 is TGTGCCGGCAGCGAGTGGACAGGGAGCAAGGGTGAAGCTTTCTTT. It yields the protein CAGSEWTGSKGEAFF.

In this sample, this clonotype turned up many times. The V call is TRBV29-1, the J call TRBJ2-7; the D call may be TRBD1 or TRBD2 (6 bases each). Trimming cost V 3 bases and J 2 bases, with 17 bases left between them. The CDR3 sequence is 15 residues long. Germline assignment: CDR1 SQVTM and CDR2 ANQGSEA. The CDR3 region has the DNA TGCAGCGTTGAGACTGCGGAGGGACACCCCTACGAGCAGTACTTC. It yields the protein CSVETAEGHPYEQYF.

Points on this clonotype: A read error may produce the germline difference seen at one junction end. The rearrangement uses TRBV5-5 and TRBJ2-2, with a tentative D call TRBD2 (5 bases). This CDR3 spans 16 amino acids. Germline V gene lookup returns CDR1 SGHKS and CDR2 YYEKEE (reference sequence). The CDR3 DNA follows: TGCGCCAGCAGCCAAAAGGCCGGGACGAACACCGGGGAGCTGTTTTTT. Its translation: CASSQKAGTNTGELFF.

This chain links TRBV7-2 with TRBJ2-5; no clear D. The V gene's germline CDR1 is SGHTA and CDR2 FQGNSA. V gave up 2 bases and J gave up 3 bases, with 19 bases separating them. The CDR3 consists of 17 residues. The CDR3 coding sequence is TGTGCCAGCAGCTTAAGTCAAGGGTGGAAGAGAGAAGAGACCCAGTACTTC. The encoded protein is CASSLSQGWKREETQYF.

This clonotype was counted a few times. This chain connects TRBV5-1 to TRBJ1-1; 7 nucleotides match TRBD1. From germline, CDR1 is SGHRS and CDR2 YFSETQ. With V trimmed by 7 bases and J by 1 base, 4 bases remained unmatched. This CDR3 has 13 amino acids. The CDR3 loop is CASDRDGNTEAFF. CDR3 coding DNA: TGCGCCAGCGACAGGGACGGGAACACTGAAGCTTTCTTT.

This clonotype was detected only a few times. V and J are TRBV7-9 and TRBJ2-6; 10 nucleotides align to TRBD1. The CDR3 runs 17 residues. J lost 0 bases, V lost 6 bases, and 5 bases had no gene match. Germline loops: CDR1 SEHNR, CDR2 FQNEAQ (reference sequence). The CDR3 region is CASRGQGTPSGANVLTF. The CDR3 DNA sequence: TGTGCCAGCAGGGGACAGGGGACGCCCTCTGGGGCCAACGTCCTGACTTTC.

This clonotype has a count of ten or more. The chain uses TRBV12-3 or TRBV12-4 and TRBJ1-5; D is ambiguous. The CDR3 has 13 residues. V was pared by 5 bases and J by 4 bases, with 9 bases between. CDR3 in amino acids: CASSPAMNQPQHF. Written as DNA, the CDR3 is TGTGCCAGCAGTCCCGCGATGAATCAGCCCCAGCATTTT.

CDR3 nucleotides: TGTGCCAGCAGCGGTCTGGGGATATACGAGCAGTACTTC. It codes for CASSGLGIYEQYF. This chain connects TRBV7-2 to TRBJ2-7; no definite D call. The V end was cut by 5 bases, the J end by 4 bases, with 12 bases between. This CDR3 is 13 amino acids long. The V gene's germline CDR1 is SGHTA and CDR2 FQGNSA. The variable domain in full, with the rest retrieved from reference TRBV7-2 and TRBJ2-7, is GAGVSQSPSNKVTEKGKDVELRCDPISGHTALYWYRQSLGQGLEFLIYFQGNSAPDKSGLPSDRFSAERTGGSVSTLTIQRTQQEDSAVYLCASSGLGIYEQYFGPGTRLTVT.

This chain links TRBV20-1 with TRBJ1-1; 10 bases align to TRBD1. Germline V CDR1 and CDR2: DFQATT, SNEGSKA (reference sequence). This CDR3 has 13 amino acids. V was pared by 6 bases and J by 5 bases, with 6 bases of the junction left unmatched. This CDR3 is CSALGQGRTEAFF. The CDR3 DNA sequence: TGCAGTGCCCTGGGACAGGGGAGGACTGAAGCTTTCTTT.